This T cell receptor beta chain was captured by sequencing in a study of blood T cell repertoires in COVID-19. The CDR3 has 12 amino acids. The germline V gene encodes CDR1 MDHEN and CDR2 SYDVKM. Deletions cut 6 bases from V and 10 bases from J, with 13 bases between. In the original analysis: Nucleated cell number was recorded as an estimate derived from reference gene primer amplification. This table comes from immunoSEQ multiplex PCR, and its TCRdb copy is limited to in-frame clones, with some not included. That table furnishes V, J and clone size, whereas the DNA furnished D and trimming. The profile shows about 77,000 clones, 60% to 80% of them singletons.

The TCR sequence derives from a man between 65 and 80 years old with active or convalescent COVID-19. The chain uses TRBV28 and TRBJ1-5; D perhaps matches TRBD1 (5 bases). The material sequenced was peripheral blood. The CDR3 protein is CASRQGSTPQHF. CDR3 nucleotide sequence: TGTGCCAGCAGGCAGGGTTCGACTCCCCAGCATTTT.